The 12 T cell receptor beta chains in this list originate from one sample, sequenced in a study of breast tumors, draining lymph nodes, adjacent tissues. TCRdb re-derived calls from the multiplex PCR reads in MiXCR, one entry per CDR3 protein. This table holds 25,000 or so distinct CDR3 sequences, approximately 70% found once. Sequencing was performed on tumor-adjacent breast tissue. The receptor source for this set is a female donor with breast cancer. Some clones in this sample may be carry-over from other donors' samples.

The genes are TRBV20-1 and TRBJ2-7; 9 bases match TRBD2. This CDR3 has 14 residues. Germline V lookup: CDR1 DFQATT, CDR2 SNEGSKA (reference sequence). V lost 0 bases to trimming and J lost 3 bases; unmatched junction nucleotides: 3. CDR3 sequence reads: CSAREGSGSYEQYF. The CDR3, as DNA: TGCAGTGCTAGAGAGGGTAGCGGGAGCTACGAGCAGTACTTC.

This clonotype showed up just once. The CDR3, as DNA: TGTGCCACCAGTGATTTTGTTCACACAAAAGAGACCCAGTACTTC. Translating it yields CATSDFVHTKETQYF. V usage is TRBV24-1 and J usage is TRBJ2-5; D unresolved. The CDR3 totals 15 residues. V lost 1 base to trimming and J lost 3 bases, with 11 bases between them. CDR1 is KGHDR, CDR2 SFDVKD, per germline.

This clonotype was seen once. CDR3 in amino acids: CASMGRVAETQYF. Written as DNA, the CDR3 is TGTGCCAGTATGGGCAGGGTGGCAGAGACCCAGTACTTC. The genes are TRBV19 and TRBJ2-5; D might be TRBD1 (5 bases). CDR3 length equals 13 residues. V was clipped by 7 bases and J by 4 bases, with 13 bases between them. Germline CDR1 reads LNHDA; CDR2 reads SQIVND (reference sequence).

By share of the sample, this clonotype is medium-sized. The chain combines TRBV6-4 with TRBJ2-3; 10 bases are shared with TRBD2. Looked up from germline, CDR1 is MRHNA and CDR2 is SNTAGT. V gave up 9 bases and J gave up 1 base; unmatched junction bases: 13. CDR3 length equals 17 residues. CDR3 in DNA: TGTGCCAGACCTAATGGGACTAGCGTCCTGGGCACAGATACGCAGTATTTT. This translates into CARPNGTSVLGTDTQYF.

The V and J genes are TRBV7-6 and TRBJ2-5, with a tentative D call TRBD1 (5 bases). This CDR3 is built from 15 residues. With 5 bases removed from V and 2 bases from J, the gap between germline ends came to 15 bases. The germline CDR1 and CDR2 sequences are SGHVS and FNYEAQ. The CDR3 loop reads CASSGRGTTQETQYF. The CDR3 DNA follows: TGTGCCAGCAGCGGTAGGGGAACCACACAAGAGACCCAGTACTTC.

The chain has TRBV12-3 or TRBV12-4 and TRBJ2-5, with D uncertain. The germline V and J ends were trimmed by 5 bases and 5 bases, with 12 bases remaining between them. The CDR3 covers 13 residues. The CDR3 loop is CASSLFTRETQYF. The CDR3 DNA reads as TGTGCCAGCAGTCTGTTTACCCGCGAGACCCAGTACTTC.

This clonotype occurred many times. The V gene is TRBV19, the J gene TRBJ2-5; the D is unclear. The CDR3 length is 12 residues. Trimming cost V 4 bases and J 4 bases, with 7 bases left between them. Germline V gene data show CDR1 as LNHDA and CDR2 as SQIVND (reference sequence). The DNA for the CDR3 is TGTGCCAGTAGTAACCGTTTAGAGACCCAGTACTTC. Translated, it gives CASSNRLETQYF.

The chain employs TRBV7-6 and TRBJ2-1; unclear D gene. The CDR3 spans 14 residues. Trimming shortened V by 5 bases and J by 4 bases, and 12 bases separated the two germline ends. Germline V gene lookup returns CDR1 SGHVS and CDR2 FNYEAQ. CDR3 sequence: CASSTDFGYNEQFF. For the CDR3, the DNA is TGTGCCAGCAGCACCGACTTTGGGTACAATGAGCAGTTCTTC.

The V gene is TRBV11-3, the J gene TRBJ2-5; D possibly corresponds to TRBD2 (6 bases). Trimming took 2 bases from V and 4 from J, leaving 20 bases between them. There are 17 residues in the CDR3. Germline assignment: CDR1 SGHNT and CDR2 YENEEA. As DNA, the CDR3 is TGTGCCAGCAGCTTATCCCTTCTTTCCGGGAGTAGAGAGACCCAGTACTTC. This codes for CASSLSLLSGSRETQYF.

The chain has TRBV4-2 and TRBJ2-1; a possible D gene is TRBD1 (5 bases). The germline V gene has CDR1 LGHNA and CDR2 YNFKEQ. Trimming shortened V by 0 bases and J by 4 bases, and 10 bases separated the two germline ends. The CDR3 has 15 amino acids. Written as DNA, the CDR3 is TGTGCCAGCAGCCAAGAAGCCGGACATTACAATGAGCAGTTCTTC. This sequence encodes CASSQEAGHYNEQFF.

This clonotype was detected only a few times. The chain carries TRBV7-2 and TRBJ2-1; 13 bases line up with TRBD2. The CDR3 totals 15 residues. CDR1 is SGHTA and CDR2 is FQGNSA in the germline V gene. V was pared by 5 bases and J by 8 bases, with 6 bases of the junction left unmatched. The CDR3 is CASSLTSGRAHEQFF. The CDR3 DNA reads TGTGCCAGCAGCCTAACTAGCGGGAGGGCCCATGAGCAGTTCTTC.

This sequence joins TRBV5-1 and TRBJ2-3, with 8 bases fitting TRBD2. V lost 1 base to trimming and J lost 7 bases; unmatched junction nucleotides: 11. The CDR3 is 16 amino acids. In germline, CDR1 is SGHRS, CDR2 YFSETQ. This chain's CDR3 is CASSLSSGMPPNTQYF. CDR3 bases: TGCGCCAGCAGCTTGAGTAGCGGGATGCCCCCGAATACGCAGTATTTT. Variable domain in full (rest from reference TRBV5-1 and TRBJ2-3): KAGVTQTPRYLIKTRGQQVTLSCSPISGHRSVSWYQQTPGQGLQFLFEYFSETQRNKGNFPGRFSGRQFSNSRSEMNVSTLELGDSALYLCASSLSSGMPPNTQYFGPGTRLTVL.